This record concerns one T cell receptor (beta chain) sequence. TCRdb called the 5' RACE reads again in MiXCR, with one record for every CDR3 protein. This table holds about 75,000 distinct CDR3 sequences, 13% found once. This sample's time point: sample taken at primary tumor resection. From tumor, nontumor lung or frozen PBMC, whole RNA was taken unsorted for sequencing. There were 70 to 80 donors, all of them untreated patients with early-stage non-small cell lung cancer. These data come from a study of spatial heterogeneity in lung cancer. The sample consisted of PBMCs, taken at surgery. This clonotype was obtained from a male donor with early-stage non-small cell lung cancer.

CDR3 residues: CATSEGQYSYNEQFF. The CDR3 DNA is TGTGCCACCAGTGAGGGACAGTACTCCTACAATGAGCAGTTCTTC. The chain joins TRBV24-1 to TRBJ2-1; 7 bases are shared with TRBD1. Germline lookup yields CDR1 KGHDR and CDR2 SFDVKD. V gave up 4 bases and J gave up 0 bases; unmatched junction bases: 2. This CDR3 region has 15 residues.